This TCR beta chain was recorded in a study of T cell responses to AZD1222 COVID-19 vaccine. Timing groups of about 4 and about 12 weeks for second doses were pooled. As to this clone: Antigen: not known.

Only in-frame clones appear in the TCRdb table, and some are missing; sequencing was by immunoSEQ multiplex PCR. The sample gives nearly 200,000 clones, around 93% of which show up once; over 0.95% is in the top ten. The study's findings and limits: Nearly half of spike-specific TCRs reportedly target unmutated variant regions. Females made up more of the donors, who were largely white British, and clonal diversity may have come out too low. The study sampled repertoires only after the peak T cell response.

This CDR3 region has 13 residues. Material: peripheral blood, obtained 28 days after the second AZD1222 dose. The receptor was isolated from an adult who received the AZD1222 COVID-19 vaccine. The V gene is TRBV21-1, the J gene TRBJ1-6. TRBV21-1 is a pseudogene segment. In DNA, the CDR3 is TGTGCCAGCAGCCTAAAACCGGGCCCATTCCTCCACTTT. Encoded protein: CASSLKPGPFLHF.